The clone carrying this T cell receptor (beta chain) is a singleton in its sample. This sample stems from a study of CD8 T cells in Susac syndrome. Random hexamers were used to reverse transcribe an amount of about 0.45 to 1 ug RNA. TCRdb reprocessed the immunoSEQ multiplex PCR reads with MiXCR, giving one entry per CDR3 protein. The sample yields approximately 200,000 distinct CDR3 sequences, just under 95% seen once. CD8+ and CD4+ blood T cells underwent TCR beta sequencing. Stable or active relapsing-remitting multiple sclerosis, untreated and meeting revised McDonald criteria, defined the controls. Bulk CD8+ and CD4+ cells came from magnetic negative isolation; CD8+ TEMRA by FACS. Source material: CD4+ T cells from PBMCs. The receptor was derived from a human donor with multiple sclerosis.

CDR3 DNA: TGTGCCAGAGGCACGCCGGCCGGGGATACGCAGTATTTT. Encoded protein: CARGTPAGDTQYF. This chain links TRBV2 with TRBJ2-3; no firm D call. Deletions cut 9 bases from V and 6 bases from J, with 16 bases between. Germline V CDR1 and CDR2: SNHLY, FYNNEI. This CDR3 has 13 amino acids.